A selection of T cell receptor beta chains follows, all from one sample in a study of blood T cell repertoires in COVID-19. Measured with immunoSEQ multiplex PCR; TCRdb has only the in-frame clones, and not every one. The sample lists around 200,000 clones, about 85% occurring once. The material sequenced was peripheral blood. Receptors were obtained from a woman aged 40 to 55 with COVID-19, enrolled during active disease. CDR3s include the opening cysteine and the closing phenylalanine or tryptophan. The order of the fields is J gene, V gene, CDR3 protein.

TRBJ2-1 | TRBV7-2 | CASSLGLFSYNEQFF
TRBJ2-7 | TRBV19 | CASSIDGEREQYF
TRBJ1-1 | TRBV5-1 | CASSLVFGGDTEAFF
TRBJ2-5 | TRBV7-3 | CASSSSGGRQETQYF
TRBJ2-5 | TRBV5-1 | CASSSGLVGSETQYF
TRBJ1-2 | TRBV6-6 | CASHGSGVVHGYTF
TRBJ2-5 | TRBV7-9 | CASSSGTGMETQYF
TRBJ1-3 | TRBV4-1 | CASTGQELGNTIYF
TRBJ1-5 | TRBV5-6 | CASSYYREGQPQHF
TRBJ1-3 | TRBV7-2 | CASSLRGGGFSGNTIYF
TRBJ1-4 | TRBV10-2 | CASSEGHQNEKLFF
TRBJ1-1 | TRBV18 | CASSPLGRRPGEAFF
TRBJ2-7 | TRBV5-1 | CASSLDPGLKNEQYF
TRBJ1-5 | TRBV27 | CASSPYRGNQPQHF
TRBJ1-5 | TRBV9 | CASSVGTLGNQPQHF
TRBJ2-1 | TRBV19 | CASSIISRGGTNEQFF
TRBJ1-4 | TRBV6-6 | CASSVGQGNEKLFF
TRBJ1-4 | TRBV19 | CASSIRTDSNEKLFF
TRBJ2-2 | TRBV11-3 | CASSPGGAISTGELFF
TRBJ1-1 | TRBV30 | CAWLLSQGRAFF
TRBJ1-1 | TRBV6-5 | CASSSRGTTEAFF
TRBJ2-2 | TRBV5-4 | CASSLGKNTGELFF
TRBJ2-1 | TRBV30 | CAWTGLAGAVSSYNEQFF
TRBJ2-5 | TRBV19 | CASSMSSGRAGETQYF
TRBJ2-5 | TRBV2 | CASRLRLAGQETQYF
TRBJ2-7 | TRBV25-1 | CASMTSGGAYEQYF
TRBJ2-7 | TRBV2 | CASGGQLF
TRBJ2-7 | TRBV6-5 | CASIPPGQGAGEQYF
TRBJ2-2 | TRBV30 | CAWRNSANTGELFF
TRBJ1-1 | TRBV7-9 | CASSRATEAFF
TRBJ2-3 | TRBV4-2 | CASSQDLAGGTDTQYF
TRBJ2-3 | TRBV6-6 | CASTNRLAGTDTQYF
TRBJ2-7 | TRBV20-1 | CSASDGTYEQYF
TRBJ2-2 | TRBV19 | CASGLYTGELFF
TRBJ2-1 | TRBV2 | CASGDRVGNEQFF
TRBJ1-2 | TRBV7-8 | CASSRGQGGRYGYTF
TRBJ2-7 | TRBV3-1/TRBV3-2 | CASSQRVLREQYF
TRBJ1-5 | TRBV20-1 | CSASRGQPNQPQHF
TRBJ1-5 | TRBV19 | CASSVRIQGVNQPQHF
TRBJ2-2 | TRBV5-1 | CASSLQGAAGELFF